This record concerns one T cell receptor (beta chain) sequence. Germline CDR1 reads LNHDA; CDR2 reads SQIVND (reference sequence). Unmatched junction bases numbered 8, after V lost 5 bases and J lost 9 bases. The CDR3 has 15 amino acids. Data came from immunoSEQ multiplex PCR; TCRdb stores just in-frame clones and leaves some out. In the table there are around 300,000 clones, roughly 85% of which are singletons. This specimen belongs to a study of blood T cell repertoires in COVID-19. This chain links TRBV19 with TRBJ2-1; 12 nucleotides align to TRBD2. Sequencing was performed on PBMCs or T cells enriched from blood (not recorded which). This sequence originates from a woman aged 50 to 60 who had recovered from COVID-19. In nucleotides, the CDR3 is TGTGCCAGTAGTTGGACTAGCGGGGCCCTGGGTGAGCAGTTCTTC. It specifies CASSWTSGALGEQFF.